The clone carrying this T cell receptor (beta chain) turned up a few times. Antigen: not known. This entry belongs to a study of blood T cells in healthy people across ages. The study's findings and limits: In these data, TCR beta diversity tracked strongly with naive T cell percentage. Calculation of diversity from one million T cells yielded estimates considered to be underestimates.

Then a second PCR, running about 6 to 12 cycles, was carried out with a sample-barcoded 5' primer and a J-beta primer mix. Each CDR3 protein is one row after TCRdb ran MiXCR on the 5' RACE reads. Of just under 550,000 distinct CDR3 sequences in the sample, nearly 25% are singletons; the top ten hold around 10%. V lost 5 bases to trimming and J lost 7 bases, with 14 bases between them. The CDR3 contains 14 residues. The data were also submitted as part of a second study, on T cells of mothers and their children. That work adds: Whether related or unrelated, pairs show similar shaping of TCR recombination output by thymic selection.

Material: blood. This chain joins TRBV12-3 or TRBV12-4 and TRBJ1-4; TRBD1 might be the D (5 bases). This TCR came from a boy younger than 18 in good health. CDR3 coding DNA: TGTGCCAGCAGTCGGCCCGGTGGGGGTGAAAAACTGTTTTTT. It yields the protein CASSRPGGGEKLFF.